The clone carrying this TCR beta chain was observed at least ten times. The data were taken from a study of T-cell reconstitution after alpha-beta-depleted transplantation in children. Trimming stripped 4 bases from V and 5 bases from J, with 28 bases between. The length of the CDR3 is 18 residues. Per germline, CDR1 DFQATT and CDR2 SNEGSKA (reference sequence). The TCRbeta library was prepared with unique molecular identifiers. TCRdb called the PCR reads again in MiXCR, with one record for every CDR3 protein. The table shows hundreds of thousands of distinct CDR3 sequences, with roughly 17% occurring only once.

This chain connects TRBV20-1 to TRBJ2-3; the D gene could be TRBD1 or TRBD2 (5 bases each). This TCR derives from a human donor who donated a stem cell graft to a child with acute myeloid leukemia. The sequencing here drew on PBMCs from the stem cell graft donor, taken from the stem cell graft. Here the CDR3 reads CSATRDLGRVRVRDTQYF. The CDR3 DNA reads as TGCAGTGCTACCCGGGACCTCGGGCGGGTTAGAGTAAGAGATACGCAGTATTTT.